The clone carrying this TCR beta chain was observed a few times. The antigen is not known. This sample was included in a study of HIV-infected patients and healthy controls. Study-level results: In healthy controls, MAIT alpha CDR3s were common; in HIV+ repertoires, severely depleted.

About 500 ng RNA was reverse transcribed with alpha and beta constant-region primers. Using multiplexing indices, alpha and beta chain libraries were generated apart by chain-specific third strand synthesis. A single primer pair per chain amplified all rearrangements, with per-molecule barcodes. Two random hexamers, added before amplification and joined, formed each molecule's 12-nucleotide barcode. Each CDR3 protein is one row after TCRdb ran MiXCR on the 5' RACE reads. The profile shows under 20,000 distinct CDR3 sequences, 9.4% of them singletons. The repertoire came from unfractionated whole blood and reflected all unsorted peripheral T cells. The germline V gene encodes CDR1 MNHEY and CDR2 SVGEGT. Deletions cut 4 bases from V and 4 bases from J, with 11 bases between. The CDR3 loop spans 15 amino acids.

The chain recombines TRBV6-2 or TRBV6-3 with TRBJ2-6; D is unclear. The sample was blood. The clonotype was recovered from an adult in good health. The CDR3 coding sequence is TGTGCCAGCAGTTCCGGACCTTCCGGGGCCAACGTCCTGACTTTC. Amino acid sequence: CASSSGPSGANVLTF.